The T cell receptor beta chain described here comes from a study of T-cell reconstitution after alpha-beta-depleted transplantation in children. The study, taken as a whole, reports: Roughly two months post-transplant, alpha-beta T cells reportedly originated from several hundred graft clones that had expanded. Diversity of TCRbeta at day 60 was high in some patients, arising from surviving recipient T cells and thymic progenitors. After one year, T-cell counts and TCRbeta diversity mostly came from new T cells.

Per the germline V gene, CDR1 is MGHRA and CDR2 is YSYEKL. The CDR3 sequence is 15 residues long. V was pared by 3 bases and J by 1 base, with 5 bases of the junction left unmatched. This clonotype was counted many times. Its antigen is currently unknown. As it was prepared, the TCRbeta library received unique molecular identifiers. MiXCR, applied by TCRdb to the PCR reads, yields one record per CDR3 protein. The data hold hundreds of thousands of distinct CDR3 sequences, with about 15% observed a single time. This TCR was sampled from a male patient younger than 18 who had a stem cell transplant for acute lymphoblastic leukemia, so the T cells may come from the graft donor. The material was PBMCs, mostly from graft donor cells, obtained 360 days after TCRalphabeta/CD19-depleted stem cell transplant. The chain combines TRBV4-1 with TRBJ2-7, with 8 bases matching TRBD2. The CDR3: CASSHGRGKSYEQYF. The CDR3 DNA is TGCGCCAGCAGCCACGGGAGGGGCAAGTCCTACGAGCAGTACTTC.